This T cell receptor beta chain was profiled in a study of cytomegalovirus exposure and HLA in healthy donors. The PCR contained 60 Vbeta and 13 Jbeta primers. Clones were sequenced by immunoSEQ multiplex PCR, and TCRdb holds only the in-frame ones, with some missing. The sample lists over 120,000 clones, 77% occurring once. Germline CDR1 SGHVS, CDR2 FNYEAQ. V was pared by 0 bases and J by 5 bases, with 14 bases between. The CDR3 length is 16 residues. The clonotype was recovered from a male donor in good health and CMV-seronegative. V usage is TRBV7-6 and J usage is TRBJ2-1; no reliable D call. Source material: PBMCs. In DNA, the CDR3 is TGTGCCAGCAGCTTAGCCTCTGGGCTGGGTAACAATGAGCAGTTCTTC. It specifies CASSLASGLGNNEQFF.